What follows is one T cell receptor (beta chain) and its context. Assay used: immunoSEQ multiplex PCR; TCRdb lists only in-frame clones, some missing. The repertoire holds around 700,000 clones, more than 80% seen once, with under 0.3% in the top ten. The source of the sample is a study of blood T cell repertoires in COVID-19. Germline assignment: CDR1 SGHRS and CDR2 YFSETQ. The CDR3 has 16 amino acids. After removal of 1 base from V and 0 bases from J, the junction contained 7 bases not matched to a gene. The J gene is TRBJ2-7, the V gene TRBV5-1; TRBD1 aligns across 7 bases. Sequenced input: peripheral blood. This receptor was obtained from a woman between 18 and 29 years old with acute or convalescent COVID-19. DNA for the CDR3: TGCGCCAGCAGCTTGCGGCCGACAGGGAGCTCCTACGAGCAGTACTTC. It yields the protein CASSLRPTGSSYEQYF. The entire variable domain, with the rest obtained from reference TRBV5-1 and TRBJ2-7, is as follows: KAGVTQTPRYLIKTRGQQVTLSCSPISGHRSVSWYQQTPGQGLQFLFEYFSETQRNKGNFPGRFSGRQFSNSRSEMNVSTLELGDSALYLCASSLRPTGSSYEQYFGPGTRLTVT.